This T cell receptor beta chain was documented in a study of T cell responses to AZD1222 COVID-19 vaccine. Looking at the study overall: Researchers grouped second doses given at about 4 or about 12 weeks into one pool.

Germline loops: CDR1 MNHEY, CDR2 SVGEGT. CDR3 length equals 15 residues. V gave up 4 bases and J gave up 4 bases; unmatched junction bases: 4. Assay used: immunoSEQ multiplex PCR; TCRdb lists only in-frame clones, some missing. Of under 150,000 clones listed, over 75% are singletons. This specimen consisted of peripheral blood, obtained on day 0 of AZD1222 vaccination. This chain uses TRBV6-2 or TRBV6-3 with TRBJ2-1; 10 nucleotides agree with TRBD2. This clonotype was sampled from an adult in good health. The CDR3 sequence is CASSFSGGLYNEQFF. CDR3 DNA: TGTGCCAGCAGTTTTAGCGGGGGGCTATACAATGAGCAGTTCTTC.